This entry describes one TCR beta chain. Its antigen is undetermined. V gave up 5 bases and J gave up 3 bases; unmatched junction bases: 13. CDR1 ENHRY and CDR2 SYGVKD come from the germline V gene. The CDR3 runs to 18 residues. Both 60 Vbeta primers and 13 Jbeta primers went into the PCR. Sequencing used immunoSEQ multiplex PCR; TCRdb keeps in-frame clones, though not all of them. The sample lists fewer than 150,000 clones, about 73% occurring once. This record belongs to a study of cytomegalovirus exposure and HLA in healthy donors. Study conclusions and caveats: Across donors, most TCRs were seen rarely, yet some public ones were widespread.

This clonotype originated in a middle-aged woman in good health and CMV-seronegative. The genes are TRBV10-3 and TRBJ2-1, with TRBD2 matching over 10 bases. Sequenced sample: PBMCs. The chain's CDR3 is CAISSGGVTNHYYNEQFF. CDR3 DNA sequence: TGTGCCATCAGTAGCGGGGGGGTTACTAATCACTACTACAATGAGCAGTTCTTC.